The clone carrying this TCR beta chain has only a few counts. Its antigen remains unknown. The data are from a study of T-cell reconstitution after alpha-beta-depleted transplantation in children. Researchers prepared the TCRbeta library using unique molecular identifiers, the study reports. Each CDR3 protein is one row after TCRdb ran MiXCR on the PCR reads. The sample records 700,000 to 850,000 distinct CDR3 sequences, 16% being singletons. Germline CDR1 is SQVTM and CDR2 is ANQGSEA. The CDR3 loop spans 12 amino acids. With 5 bases clipped from V and 5 bases from J, the junction kept 4 bases outside the gene matches. General observations from the study: It was reported that alpha-beta T cells came from several hundred expanded graft clones (about two months after transplant).

The chain is built from TRBV29-1 and TRBJ2-5, with 8 nucleotides matching TRBD1. This TCR derives from a male patient aged 10-17 years who had a stem cell transplant for acute lymphoblastic leukemia, so the T cells may come from the graft donor. The source was PBMCs, mostly from graft donor cells, collected 360 days after TCRalphabeta/CD19-depleted stem cell transplant. The CDR3 nucleotides read TGCAGCGTTAGGGGACAGGATGAGACCCAGTACTTC. This sequence encodes CSVRGQDETQYF.